The clone carrying this T cell receptor (beta chain) was picked up a small number of times. Its specificity is unknown. The CDR3 covers 13 residues. Germline V lookup: CDR1 SGHRS, CDR2 YFSETQ. V was trimmed by 3 bases and J by 9 bases, leaving 10 bases between them. Sequencing used immunoSEQ multiplex PCR; TCRdb keeps in-frame clones, though not all of them. The table lists about 70,000 clones, around 78% of them singletons. This sample stems from a study of OX40 agonist ivuxolimab in advanced cancers. At the level of the study: An agonistic human IgG2 monoclonal antibody against OX40 (CD134) was given. At doses from 0.01 to 10 mg/kg, patients were given intravenous ivuxolimab every 2 weeks. There were three patients with partial responses, one having hepatocellular carcinoma and two cutaneous melanoma. Findings of the study overall: The study found among the lowest clonal expansion in partial responders at 0.1-3.0 mg/kg.

This sequence was found in an adult with an advanced solid tumor such as melanoma, head and neck, liver or kidney cancer. The rearrangement links TRBV5-1 to TRBJ1-6; D not resolved. This material consisted of CD4+ or CD8+ T cells sorted from blood, taken in a trial of the OX40 agonist ivuxolimab. The CDR3 loop reads CASSSRPGSPLHF. CDR3 nucleotide sequence: TGCGCCAGCAGCTCTCGACCGGGTTCACCCCTCCACTTT.